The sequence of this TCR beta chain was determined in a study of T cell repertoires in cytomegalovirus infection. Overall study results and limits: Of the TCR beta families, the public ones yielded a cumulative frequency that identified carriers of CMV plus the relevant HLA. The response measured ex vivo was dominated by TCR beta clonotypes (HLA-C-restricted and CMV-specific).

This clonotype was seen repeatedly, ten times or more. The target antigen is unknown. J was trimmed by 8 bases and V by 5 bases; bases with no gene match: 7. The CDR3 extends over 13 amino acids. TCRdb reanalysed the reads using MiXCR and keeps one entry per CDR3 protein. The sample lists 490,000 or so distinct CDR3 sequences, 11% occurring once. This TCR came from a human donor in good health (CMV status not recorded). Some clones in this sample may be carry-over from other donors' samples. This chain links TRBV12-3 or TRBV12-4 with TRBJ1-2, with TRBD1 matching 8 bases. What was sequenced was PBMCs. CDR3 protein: CASSQRTGSGYTF. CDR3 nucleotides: TGTGCCAGCAGTCAACGGACAGGGAGCGGCTACACCTTC.